Below, 12 T cell receptor beta chains from the same sample are listed, as sequenced in a study of CD8+ T cells in alopecia areata. Extracted RNA was reverse transcribed, and the resulting cDNA served as sequencing template. The table came from immunoSEQ multiplex PCR; TCRdb's copy has only in-frame clones and leaves some out. The table includes more than 90,000 clones, almost 60% detected once. Treatment defined: oral pan-JAK inhibitor, 5-10 mg twice daily. The sample here was CD8+ T cells sorted from blood, taken between weeks 55 and 65, from a patient treated with tofacitinib. These receptors all stem from a human donor with alopecia areata.

The V and J genes are TRBV27 and TRBJ1-1; D ambiguous. The CDR3 is 11 amino acids. CDR1 is MNHEY and CDR2 is SMNVEV in the germline V gene (reference sequence). Trimming pared 6 bases from V and 5 bases from J, leaving 7 bases between. The CDR3, as DNA: TGTGCCAGCAGGTCCGGGACTGAAGCTTTCTTT. It is translated as CASRSGTEAFF.

The chain recombines TRBV27 with TRBJ2-3; D call uncertain. This CDR3 has 13 amino acids. The V and J ends lost 4 bases and 0 bases respectively, with 5 bases between them. Germline lookup yields CDR1 MNHEY and CDR2 SMNVEV (reference sequence). CDR3 loop: CASSSHSTDTQYF. CDR3 nucleotides: TGTGCCAGCAGTTCCCACAGCACAGATACGCAGTATTTT.

CDR3 sequence: CASSPYPGLAGGPAKNIQYF. In DNA, the CDR3 is TGCGCCAGCAGCCCTTACCCGGGACTAGCGGGGGGGCCGGCCAAAAACATTCAGTACTTC. This sequence joins TRBV5-1 and TRBJ2-4; 16 nucleotides match TRBD2. The CDR3 has 20 residues. V shed 4 bases and J 1 base; nucleotides not matched to a gene: 11. Per the germline V gene, CDR1 is SGHRS and CDR2 is YFSETQ.

With respect to this clone: At one of its ends the junction is not consistent with the germline gene, which may arise from a read error. The sample has other DNA sequences that encode this CDR3 too. The chain links TRBV5-6 to TRBJ1-5; D possibly corresponds to TRBD1 (5 bases). The CDR3 is 14 amino acids. Per germline, CDR1 SGHDT and CDR2 YYEEEE. The CDR3 coding sequence is TGTGCCAGCAGCTTGGGGGGCAACAATCAGCCCCAGCATTTC. It specifies CASSLGGNNQPQHF.

The rearrangement links TRBV5-1 to TRBJ2-7; the D is unclear. This CDR3 is built from 11 residues. Germline CDR1 is SGHRS and CDR2 is YFSETQ. V dropped 7 bases and J dropped 0 bases, with 5 bases sitting between them. CDR3 nucleotide sequence: TGCGCCAGCCGTGACTCCTACGAGCAGTACTTC. This sequence encodes CASRDSYEQYF. The variable domain in full, completed from reference TRBV5-1 and TRBJ2-7, reads KAGVTQTPRYLIKTRGQQVTLSCSPISGHRSVSWYQQTPGQGLQFLFEYFSETQRNKGNFPGRFSGRQFSNSRSEMNVSTLELGDSALYLCASRDSYEQYFGPGTRLTVT.

The chain recombines TRBV6-5 with TRBJ2-3; D ambiguous. The germline V and J ends were trimmed by 0 bases and 4 bases, with 8 bases remaining between them. CDR1 is MNHEY, CDR2 SVGAGI, per germline. This CDR3 is built from 14 residues. In DNA form, the CDR3 reads TGTGCCAGCAGTTACTCGAGAGTCGCAGATACGCAGTATTTT. Amino acids: CASSYSRVADTQYF.

This clone was seen only a few times. In DNA form, the CDR3 reads TGTGCCTGGAGTGGCTACAGGGTTTCTTCACCCCTCCACTTT. Amino acids: CAWSGYRVSSPLHF. The V gene is TRBV30, the J gene TRBJ1-6; possible D gene TRBD1, 6 bases. V lost 1 base to trimming and J lost 9 bases, with 13 bases between them. This CDR3 has 14 amino acids. The germline V gene encodes CDR1 GTSNPN and CDR2 SVGIG (reference sequence).

The chain employs TRBV4-1 and TRBJ1-1; D possibly corresponds to TRBD1 (5 bases). From germline, CDR1 is MGHRA and CDR2 YSYEKL. Between the trimmed V and J ends, which lost 8 bases and 0 bases, there was a span of 10 bases. The CDR3 runs to 13 residues. In DNA, the CDR3 is TGCGCCAGCGGAGGGACCCTGAACACTGAAGCTTTCTTT. Translating it yields CASGGTLNTEAFF.

A few counts support this clone. This chain uses TRBV7-6 with TRBJ1-1; no clear D. This CDR3 contains 14 residues. Looked up from germline, CDR1 is SGHVS and CDR2 is FNYEAQ. Trimming stripped 6 bases from V and 3 bases from J, with 14 bases between. CDR3 region: CASRSVGWDTEAFF. The DNA of the CDR3 is TGTGCCAGCAGGTCGGTGGGATGGGACACTGAAGCTTTCTTT.

The chain carries TRBV6-5 and TRBJ1-5; TRBD1 agrees at 10 bases. The ends lost 6 bases at V and 3 bases at J; junction bases unmatched: 5. Germline CDR1 is MNHEY and CDR2 is SVGAGI. The CDR3 contains 15 residues. The CDR3 protein is CASSIRQGANQPQHF. The DNA for the CDR3 is TGTGCCAGCAGCATTAGACAGGGGGCCAATCAGCCCCAGCATTTT.

V gene TRBV29-1 combines with J gene TRBJ2-3, with D perhaps matching TRBD1 (6 bases). This CDR3 comprises 17 residues. CDR1 is SQVTM, CDR2 ANQGSEA, per germline. Trimming removed 4 bases at V and 2 bases at J, with 22 bases between. The CDR3, as DNA: TGCAGCGTTGGGGGTTGGGGGCACGGATCCACCACAGATACGCAGTATTTT. Its protein product is CSVGGWGHGSTTDTQYF.

The V call is TRBV19, the J call TRBJ2-5; possibly TRBD1 for D (6 bases). The CDR3 covers 15 residues. The germline V gene encodes CDR1 LNHDA and CDR2 SQIVND (reference sequence). V was clipped by 3 bases and J by 2 bases, with 13 bases between them. CDR3 nucleotide sequence: TGTGCCAGTAGTATGGTCAGGGGTATTCAAGAGACCCAGTACTTC. It specifies CASSMVRGIQETQYF.